These T cell receptor beta chains were read from a single sample in a study of shared clonotypes between healthy human individuals. Measured with immunoSEQ multiplex PCR; TCRdb has only the in-frame clones, and not every one. The sample includes some 550,000 clones, approximately 97% of them seen just once. Material: naive CD4+ T cells sorted from blood. The receptors stem from a woman in her 30s in good health. CDR3s leave out the opening cysteine and the closing phenylalanine or tryptophan. Fields, in order: V gene, J gene, CDR3 protein.

>TRBV13|TRBJ2-7
ASRLWLGGYEQY
>TRBV28|TRBJ1-5
ASSFTIWTGRINSNQPQH
>TRBV29-1|TRBJ2-1
SVARKFGYNEQF
>TRBV28|TRBJ2-3
ASSQGGRDTQY
>TRBV5-5|TRBJ2-7
ASSPARSASYEQY
>TRBV7-3|TRBJ2-1
ASSFGDRVDEQF
>TRBV27|TRBJ1-4
ASSLSMMDEKLF
>TRBV29-1|TRBJ2-1
SARTGERYEQF
>TRBV6-5|TRBJ2-7
ASSYSGRQTYEQY
>TRBV28|TRBJ2-6
ASSSWTGGASGANVLT
>TRBV5-4|TRBJ2-3
ASSLTGLAGVSDTQY
>TRBV18|TRBJ1-1
ASSPLSSGGTEAF
>TRBV28|TRBJ1-4
ASRSHTAPHNEKLF
>TRBV27|TRBJ2-1
ASSFNSEQF
>TRBV27|TRBJ2-7
ASSLLPSSGSTYEQY
>TRBV2|TRBJ2-1
ASSAVRGSNEQF
>TRBV27|TRBJ1-2
ASREPGQGIYGYT
>TRBV11-2|TRBJ1-2
ASSPRRDDYGYT
>TRBV7-2|TRBJ1-5
ASSLAVGGNQPQH
>TRBV5-4|TRBJ2-1
ASSLEGLAGDEQF
>TRBV30|.
AWSLRAGEQY
>TRBV15|TRBJ1-2
ATSRDRGQRANYGYT
>TRBV6-5|TRBJ1-5
ASRLSSTRDQPQH
>TRBV6-5|TRBJ2-7
ASSYSRGGREGEQY
>TRBV6-5|TRBJ1-3
ASRTSVSSGNTIY
>TRBV30|TRBJ2-1
AWSKQGTEQF
>TRBV28|TRBJ2-7
ASSLSLTSGRTYEQY
>TRBV27|TRBJ2-7
ASRLQDRADEQY
>TRBV29-1|TRBJ2-7
SVLATGTGSHEQY
>TRBV5-1|TRBJ2-1
ASSLAGASGSLRSYNEQF
>TRBV28|TRBJ2-1
ASGGGRNNEQF
>TRBV7-2|TRBJ2-1
ASTGRAGYGEQF
>TRBV4-1|TRBJ2-5
ASSPSKTNAVSEQY
>TRBV28|TRBJ2-7
ASSLRGPLGSEQY
>TRBV15|TRBJ1-1
ATSRGSGGDGKAF
>TRBV7-2|TRBJ1-2
ASSYNPRTGITYGYT
>TRBV5-1|TRBJ2-7
ASSPGTFSYEQY
>TRBV28|TRBJ1-2
ASRGAAPSPFSYGYT
>TRBV15|TRBJ2-2
ATSREDRANTGELF
>TRBV10-1|TRBJ2-3
ASSEGSAGSTDTQY
>TRBV19|.
ASSGRARDEQY
>TRBV7-8|TRBJ1-2
ASRGDRQFGYT
>TRBV5-1|TRBJ1-1
ASSPGDTNTEAF